This is a list of T cell receptor beta chains from one sample in a study of blood T cell repertoires in COVID-19. Repertoires were generated with immunoSEQ multiplex PCR, while TCRdb's copy carries only in-frame clones and drops some. The sample records a few hundred thousand clones, roughly 84% being singletons. The sequencing input was peripheral blood. Every receptor here comes from a woman between 55 and 75 years old who had recovered from COVID-19. Each CDR3 is given with its conserved first and last residue. D genes are given only for firm matches. A clone size is listed for some rows: how often the clone was seen (once, few, many), or a class if it is expanded.

clone_size	v_call	d_call	j_call	cdr3_aa	cdr3_nt
-	TRBV7-2	-	TRBJ2-2	CASSLLAANTGELFF	TGTGCCAGCAGCTTATTAGCGGCGAACACCGGGGAGCTGTTTTTT
-	TRBV9	TRBD1	TRBJ2-2	CASSPDRLITGELFF	TGTGCCAGCAGCCCGGACAGGTTGATCACCGGGGAGCTGTTTTTT
-	TRBV2	-	TRBJ2-7	CASKTSDEQYF	TGTGCCAGCAAAACTTCCGACGAGCAGTACTTC
-	TRBV7-6	-	TRBJ2-7	CASSLNKGGEQYF	TGTGCCAGCAGCTTAAATAAAGGGGGCGAGCAGTACTTC
-	TRBV7-2	TRBD2	TRBJ2-3	CASSPPPPTSWDHPAQYF	TGTGCCAGCAGCCCGCCTCCACCGACTAGCTGGGATCATCCTGCGCAGTATTTT
-	TRBV6-5	-	TRBJ1-2	CASRLAQNGYTF	TGTGCCAGCAGGTTGGCCCAGAATGGCTACACCTTC
-	TRBV6-2/TRBV6-3	-	TRBJ2-7	CASSYPQGRYEQYF	TGTGCCAGCAGTTACCCACAGGGCCGGTACGAGCAGTACTTC
-	TRBV19	-	TRBJ1-3	CASTYLSAGNTIYF	TGTGCCAGTACCTATCTGAGCGCTGGAAACACCATATATTTT
-	TRBV21-1	-	TRBJ2-2	CASNGGQPTGELFF	TGTGCCAGCAACGGGGGACAGCCTACCGGGGAGCTGTTTTTT
-	TRBV7-2	TRBD1	TRBJ1-2	CASSLFSGGGIDGYTF	TGTGCCAGCAGCTTATTTTCAGGGGGAGGTATAGATGGCTACACCTTC
-	TRBV7-3	TRBD2	TRBJ2-1	CASSTPGLAGGFRPYNEQFF	TGTGCCAGCAGCACACCGGGACTAGCGGGGGGGTTCAGGCCCTACAATGAGCAGTTCTTC
-	TRBV4-2	-	TRBJ2-5	CASSQESGIHPNFRETQYF	TGTGCCAGCAGCCAAGAGTCAGGAATACACCCAAACTTCAGGGAGACCCAGTACTTC
-	TRBV7-2	TRBD2	TRBJ2-3	CASSHPRGGPTQYF	TGTGCCAGCAGCCATCCCCGGGGGGGTCCCACGCAGTATTTT
-	TRBV10-3	-	TRBJ1-5	CAISPLRNNQPQHF	TGTGCCATCAGTCCCTTGAGAAATAATCAGCCCCAGCATTTT
-	TRBV7-9	-	TRBJ1-1	CASSLSLNTEAFF	TGTGCCAGCAGCTTATCGTTGAACACTGAAGCTTTCTTT
few	TRBV27	-	TRBJ2-7	CASSHAAGEQYF	TGTGCCAGCAGCCATGCCGCAGGCGAGCAGTACTTC
-	TRBV27	-	TRBJ2-3	CASTVKAPGGTDTQYF	TGTGCCAGCACCGTTAAGGCCCCAGGGGGCACAGATACGCAGTATTTT
-	TRBV9	-	TRBJ1-1	CASSARTLEGTEAFF	TGTGCCAGCAGCGCTCGGACCCTGGAGGGGACTGAAGCTTTCTTT
-	TRBV28	-	TRBJ1-4	CASSPSGGSNEKLFF	TGTGCCAGCAGTCCTAGCGGGGGGTCTAATGAAAAACTGTTTTTT
-	TRBV4-1	-	TRBJ1-6	CASSLKQDAYNSPLHF	TGCGCCAGCAGCCTTAAACAGGACGCCTATAATTCACCCCTCCACTTT
-	TRBV6-5	TRBD1	TRBJ2-1	CASSRTGDYYNEQFF	TGTGCCAGCAGCAGGACAGGGGACTACTACAATGAGCAGTTCTTC
-	TRBV5-1	-	TRBJ2-7	CASSSSPNGMDYPYEQYF	TGCGCCAGCAGCTCGTCACCCAATGGGATGGACTATCCCTACGAGCAGTACTTC
-	TRBV4-1	-	TRBJ2-3	CASSQGVFVRTRTDTQYF	TGCGCCAGCAGCCAGGGAGTTTTTGTCCGTACCCGCACAGATACGCAGTATTTT
-	TRBV9	TRBD1	TRBJ1-2	CASSWRGQGLNYGYTF	TGTGCCAGCAGCTGGAGGGGACAGGGACTTAACTATGGCTACACCTTC
-	TRBV5-5	-	TRBJ1-2	CASSFSQGNGYTF	TGTGCCAGCAGCTTTTCACAGGGAAATGGCTACACCTTC
-	TRBV9	TRBD2	TRBJ2-7	CASSDPRGGGYEQYF	TGTGCCAGCAGCGATCCGCGGGGGGGCGGGTACGAGCAGTACTTC
-	TRBV7-2	-	TRBJ1-1	CASSLTGSGTEAFF	TGTGCCAGCAGCCTAACAGGGTCAGGGACTGAAGCTTTCTTT
-	TRBV5-1	-	TRBJ1-1	CASSLTWGHWAEAFF	TGCGCCAGCAGCTTGACTTGGGGACACTGGGCTGAAGCTTTCTTT
-	TRBV7-8	-	TRBJ1-2	CASSSIPGRSGYTF	TGTGCCAGCAGCTCAATTCCAGGGCGGTCAGGCTACACCTTC
-	TRBV19	TRBD1	TRBJ1-2	CASSMVVQGQYGYTF	TGTGCCAGTAGTATGGTGGTACAGGGGCAGTATGGCTACACCTTC
-	TRBV28	-	TRBJ2-7	CASSFWPQKSYEQYF	TGTGCCAGCAGTTTTTGGCCACAGAAATCCTACGAGCAGTACTTC
-	TRBV3-1/TRBV3-2	TRBD2	TRBJ2-5	CASSQAVTSQSETQYF	TGTGCCAGCAGCCAAGCTGTGACTAGCCAGTCGGAGACCCAGTACTTC
-	TRBV18	-	TRBJ2-7	CASSPDQGPTYEQYF	TGTGCCAGCTCACCAGATCAGGGGCCCACCTACGAGCAGTACTTC
-	TRBV29-1	-	TRBJ1-2	CSYPSDSDYGYTF	TGCAGCTACCCTTCGGACAGCGACTATGGCTACACCTTC
-	TRBV9	TRBD2	TRBJ2-2	CASSVAGGLGTGELFF	TGTGCCAGCAGCGTAGCGGGGGGGCTTGGCACCGGGGAGCTGTTTTTT
-	TRBV28	-	TRBJ1-2	CASSPTPINYGYTF	TGTGCCAGCAGCCCGACACCTATTAACTATGGCTACACCTTC
-	TRBV7-6	TRBD2	TRBJ2-5	CASTASGGAGGTQYF	TGTGCCAGCACCGCCAGCGGGGGGGCCGGAGGGACCCAGTACTTC
many	TRBV19	TRBD1	TRBJ1-2	CASSPYSTGGEGGYTF	TGTGCCAGTAGTCCATACTCGACAGGGGGCGAGGGTGGCTACACCTTC
-	TRBV4-2	-	TRBJ2-3	CASSQGSGVTDTQYF	TGTGCCAGCAGCCAAGGGTCGGGAGTCACAGATACGCAGTATTTT
-	TRBV5-1	-	TRBJ2-7	CASSQNYEQYF	TGCGCCAGCAGCCAAAATTACGAGCAGTACTTC
-	TRBV2	TRBD1	TRBJ2-7	CASSGGQGISVHEQYF	TGTGCCAGCAGTGGGGGACAGGGTATAAGTGTCCACGAGCAGTACTTC
-	TRBV3-1/TRBV3-2	TRBD1	TRBJ1-3	CASSQGRGSGNTIYF	TGTGCCAGCAGCCAAGGCAGGGGGTCTGGAAACACCATATATTTT